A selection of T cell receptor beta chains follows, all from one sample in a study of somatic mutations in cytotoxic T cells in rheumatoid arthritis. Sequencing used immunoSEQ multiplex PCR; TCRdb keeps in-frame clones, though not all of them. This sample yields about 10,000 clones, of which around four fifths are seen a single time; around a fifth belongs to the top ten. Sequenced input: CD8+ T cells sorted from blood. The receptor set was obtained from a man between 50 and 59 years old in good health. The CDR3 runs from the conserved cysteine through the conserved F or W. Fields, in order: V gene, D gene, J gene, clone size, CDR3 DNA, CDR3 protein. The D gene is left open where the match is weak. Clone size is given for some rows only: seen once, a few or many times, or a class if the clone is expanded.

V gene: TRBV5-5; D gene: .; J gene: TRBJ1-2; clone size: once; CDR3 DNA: TGTGCCAGCAGCTTGCAGGGCCATGGCGGCTACACCTTC; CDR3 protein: CASSLQGHGGYTF
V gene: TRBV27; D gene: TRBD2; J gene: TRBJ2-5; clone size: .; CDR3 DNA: TGTGCCAGCAGGACTAGCGGCTTCCAAGAGACCCAGTACTTC; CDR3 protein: CASRTSGFQETQYF
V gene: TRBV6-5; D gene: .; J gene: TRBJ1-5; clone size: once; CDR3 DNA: TGTGCCAGCAGCCCCGAGTACTATAGCAATCAGCCCCAGCATTTT; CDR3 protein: CASSPEYYSNQPQHF
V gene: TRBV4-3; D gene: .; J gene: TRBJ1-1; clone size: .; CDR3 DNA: TGCGCCAGCAGCCATTCGTTGAGCACTGAAGCTTTCTTT; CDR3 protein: CASSHSLSTEAFF
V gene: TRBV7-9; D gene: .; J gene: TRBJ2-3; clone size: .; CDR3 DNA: TGTGCCAGCAGCTTAACAGGAGGGGCAGATACGCAGTATTTT; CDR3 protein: CASSLTGGADTQYF
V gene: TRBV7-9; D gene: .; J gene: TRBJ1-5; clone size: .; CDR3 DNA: TGTGCCAGCAGCGAACAGGGTGACCAGCCCCAGCATTTT; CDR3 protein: CASSEQGDQPQHF
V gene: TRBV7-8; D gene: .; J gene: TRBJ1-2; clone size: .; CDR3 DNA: TGTGCCAGCAGCTTAAAGAGAGCCCCATACAGGGATGGCTACACCTTC; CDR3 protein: CASSLKRAPYRDGYTF
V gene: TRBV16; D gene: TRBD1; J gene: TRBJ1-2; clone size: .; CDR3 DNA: TGTGCCAGCAGCCCCCCGGGACAGGGGGACTATGGCTACACCTTC; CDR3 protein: CASSPPGQGDYGYTF
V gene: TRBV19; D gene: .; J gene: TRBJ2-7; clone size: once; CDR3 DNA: TGTGCCAGTAGTATTGGCCCCTCCCAGTACTTC; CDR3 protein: CASSIGPSQYF
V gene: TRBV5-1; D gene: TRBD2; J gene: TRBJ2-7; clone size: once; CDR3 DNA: TGCGCCAGCAGCTGGTCCGGGACTAGTAACGAGCAGTACTTC; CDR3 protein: CASSWSGTSNEQYF
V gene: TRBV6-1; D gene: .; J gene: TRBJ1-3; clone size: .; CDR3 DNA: TGTGCCAGCAGTGATCACGCGGGCGGGTCTGGAAACACCATATATTTT; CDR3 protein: CASSDHAGGSGNTIYF
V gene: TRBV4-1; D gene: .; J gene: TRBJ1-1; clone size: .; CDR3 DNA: TGCGCCAGCAGCCAAGACCGACAGGCAGAACTTGAAGCTTTCTTT; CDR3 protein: CASSQDRQAELEAFF
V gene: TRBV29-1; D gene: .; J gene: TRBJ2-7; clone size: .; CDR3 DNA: TGCAGCGTTGCAGGGGTTGCCTACGAGCAGTACTTC; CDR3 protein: CSVAGVAYEQYF
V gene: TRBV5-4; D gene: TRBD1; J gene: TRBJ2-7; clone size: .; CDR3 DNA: TGTGCCAGCAGCTTCTTCGGGACAGGGGACTACGAGCAGTACTTC; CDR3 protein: CASSFFGTGDYEQYF
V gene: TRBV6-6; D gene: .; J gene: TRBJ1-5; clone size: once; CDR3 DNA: TGTGCCAGCAGCCTACGGGGGGCCCGCAATCAGCCCCAGCATTTT; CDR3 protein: CASSLRGARNQPQHF
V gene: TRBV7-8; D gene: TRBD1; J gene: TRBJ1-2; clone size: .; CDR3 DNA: TGTGCCAGCAGCTTAGATGGGACAGGGACTAACTATGGCTACACCTTC; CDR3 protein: CASSLDGTGTNYGYTF
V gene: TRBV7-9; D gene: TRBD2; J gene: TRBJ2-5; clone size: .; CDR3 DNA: TGTGCCAGCAGCTTAACTTCAACTAGCGGTTACCAAGAGACCCAGTACTTC; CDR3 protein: CASSLTSTSGYQETQYF
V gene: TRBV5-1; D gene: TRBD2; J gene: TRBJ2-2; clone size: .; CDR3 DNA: TGCGCCAGCAGCTTCGGCGGGGGGGCGATCACCGGGGAGCTGTTTTTT; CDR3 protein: CASSFGGGAITGELFF
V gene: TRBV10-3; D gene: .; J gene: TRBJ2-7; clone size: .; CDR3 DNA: TGTGCCATCAGTGAGTACGACGGACAATACGAGCAGTACTTC; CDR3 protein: CAISEYDGQYEQYF
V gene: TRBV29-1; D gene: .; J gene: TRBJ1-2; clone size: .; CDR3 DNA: TGCAGCGTTTACCCAGGAATTAGGTCGAACTATGGCTACACCTTC; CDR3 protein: CSVYPGIRSNYGYTF
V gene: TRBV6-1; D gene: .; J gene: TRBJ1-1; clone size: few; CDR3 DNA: TGTGCCAGCAGGGGGGACTCGAACACTGAAGCTTTCTTT; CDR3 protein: CASRGDSNTEAFF
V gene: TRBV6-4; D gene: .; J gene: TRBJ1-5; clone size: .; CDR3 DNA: TGTGCCAGCAGTAGAGAGAAGAATAGCAATCAGCCCCAGCATTTT; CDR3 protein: CASSREKNSNQPQHF
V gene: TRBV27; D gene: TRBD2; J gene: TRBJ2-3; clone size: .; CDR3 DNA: TGTGCCAGCAGTTTACGACTAGCGAGAAGCACAGATACGCAGTATTTT; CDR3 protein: CASSLRLARSTDTQYF
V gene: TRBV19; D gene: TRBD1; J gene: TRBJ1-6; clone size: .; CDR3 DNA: TGTGCCAGTAGTACGTTCGGGACAGCAAATTCACCCCTCCACTTT; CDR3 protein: CASSTFGTANSPLHF
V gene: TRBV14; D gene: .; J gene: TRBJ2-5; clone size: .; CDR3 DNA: TGTGCCAGCAGCCAGACAGCACAAGAGACCCAGTACTTC; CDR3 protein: CASSQTAQETQYF
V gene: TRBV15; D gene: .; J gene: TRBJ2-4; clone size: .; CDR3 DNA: TGTGCCACCAGCAGAGCCCTGTCGGCGACTAGAAACATTCAGTACTTC; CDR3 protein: CATSRALSATRNIQYF
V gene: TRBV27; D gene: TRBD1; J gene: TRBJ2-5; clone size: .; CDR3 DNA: TGTGCCAGCAGTTCCTCCCCCGGGACAGGCCAAGAGACCCAGTACTTC; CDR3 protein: CASSSSPGTGQETQYF
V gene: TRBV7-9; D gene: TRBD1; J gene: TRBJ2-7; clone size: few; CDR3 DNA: TGTGCCAGCAGCTTCGGTGGACAGGGGGTAAGGGAGCAGTACTTC; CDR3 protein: CASSFGGQGVREQYF
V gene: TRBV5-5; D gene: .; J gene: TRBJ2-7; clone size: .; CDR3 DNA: TGTGCCAGCAGCTTAGGGCAGGGCCTAACCTACGAGCAGTACTTC; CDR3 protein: CASSLGQGLTYEQYF
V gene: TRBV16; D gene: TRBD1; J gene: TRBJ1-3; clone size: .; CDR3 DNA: TGTGCCAGCAGCCAATCGAGGGGGCCATATGGAAACACCATATATTTT; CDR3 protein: CASSQSRGPYGNTIYF
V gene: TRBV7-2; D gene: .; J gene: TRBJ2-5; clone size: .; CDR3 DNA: TGTGCCAGCAGCCTAAACCCTCTAGAGACCCAGTACTTC; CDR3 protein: CASSLNPLETQYF
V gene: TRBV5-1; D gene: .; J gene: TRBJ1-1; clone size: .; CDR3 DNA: TGCGCCAGCAGCTTGGCCAGGGACTCAAGGGGCACTGAAGCTTTCTTT; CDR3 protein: CASSLARDSRGTEAFF
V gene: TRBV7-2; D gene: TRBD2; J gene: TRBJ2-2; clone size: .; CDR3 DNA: TGTGCCAGCAGCTTAACTAGCGGACACACCGGGGAGCTGTTTTTT; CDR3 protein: CASSLTSGHTGELFF